This TCR beta chain was documented in a study of graft-versus-host responses after intestinal transplantation. Study at large: Multivisceral, liver-intestinal, or isolated intestinal grafts went to recipients. Uniformly, recipients were administered anti-thymocyte globulin induction with subsequent tacrolimus and steroids for roughly three years. Findings of the study overall: GvH clones detected in recipient marrow included some appearing first in ileum or blood.

Regarding this clone: Its antigen is not identified.

Only in-frame clones appear in the TCRdb table, and some are missing; sequencing was by immunoSEQ multiplex PCR. The table includes around 12,000 clones, 65% to 85% detected once. The CDR3 runs to 12 residues. Germline V gene sequence: CDR1 SEHNR, CDR2 FQNEAQ (reference sequence). The V end lost 3 bases, the J end lost 4 bases, and 6 bases lay between the germline ends. The material sequenced was PBMCs, taken roughly 290 days after intestinal transplant. The V gene is TRBV7-9, the J gene TRBJ1-2; TRBD1 might be the D (5 bases). The clonotype was recovered from a human patient who received an intestinal transplant, so some T cells may come from the graft donor. The CDR3 bases are TGTGCCAGCAGCTTGGGGACCTATGGCTACACCTTC. Translated, it gives CASSLGTYGYTF.